These 18 T cell receptor beta chains originate from one sample sequenced in a study of T cells in Graves' hyperthyroidism and ophthalmopathy. Researchers took RNA transcripts and amplified the TCR beta CDR3 regions from them. RT-PCR in the first round (using the HTBI primer set) targeted the TCR CDR3. A single record per CDR3 protein comes from TCRdb applying MiXCR to the multiplex PCR reads. The sample yields hundreds of thousands of distinct CDR3 sequences, around 15% seen once. The sequenced sample consisted of blood. The receptors come from a woman between 18 and 29 years old with Graves' hyperthyroidism.

This clonotype was seen many times. J is TRBJ2-1 and V is TRBV12-3 or TRBV12-4; 8 bases map to TRBD2. The CDR3 is 18 amino acids. The V and J ends lost 7 bases and 5 bases, in that order; junction bases with no gene match: 19. CDR3 protein: CASISTPQTSGGNNEQFF. CDR3 DNA: TGTGCCAGCATCTCAACACCCCAAACTAGCGGAGGGAACAATGAGCAGTTCTTC.

This clonotype has only a few counts. The CDR3: CASSLVGAPNQPQHF. The CDR3 DNA reads TGTGCCAGCAGCTTGGTGGGGGCTCCCAATCAGCCCCAGCATTTT. The V call is TRBV5-6, the J call TRBJ1-5; weak D call: TRBD1 (6 bases). Trimming took 0 bases from V and 3 from J, leaving 10 bases between them. Germline-derived CDR1 and CDR2 are SGHDT and YYEEEE. The CDR3 has 15 amino acids.

This clonotype occurred many times. This sequence joins TRBV15 and TRBJ2-7; D might be TRBD2 (6 bases). Trimming shortened V by 2 bases and J by 6 bases, and 8 bases separated the two germline ends. The CDR3 sequence is 12 residues long. Germline V CDR1 and CDR2: LNHNV, YYDKDF (reference sequence). The CDR3 DNA is TGTGCCACCAGCAGACTTAGCGGCGAGCAGTACTTC. Encoded protein: CATSRLSGEQYF. Together with reference TRBV15 and TRBJ2-7, the CDR3 gives the full variable domain: DAMVIQNPRYQVTQFGKPVTLSCSQTLNHNVMYWYQQKSSQAPKLLFHYYDKDFNNEADTPDNFQSRRPNTSFCFLDIRSPGLGDTAMYLCATSRLSGEQYFGPGTRLTVT.

In this sample, this clonotype turned up many times. The CDR3 bases are TGTGCCAGCAGTCCAAACAGGGGTAGCGACGAGCAGTACTTC. Amino acids: CASSPNRGSDEQYF. The gene calls are TRBV12-3 or TRBV12-4 and TRBJ2-7; the match to TRBD1 covers 7 bases. V trimming: 5 bases; J trimming: 5 bases; junction bases outside the gene matches: 9. This CDR3 has 14 amino acids.

This clonotype has a count of ten or more. This chain connects TRBV28 to TRBJ2-3, with D possibly being TRBD2 (5 bases). The CDR3 runs to 13 residues. V shed 10 bases and J shed 4 bases, with 15 bases lying between them. Germline CDR1 reads MDHEN; CDR2 reads SYDVKM. The CDR3 loop reads CATRRASPDTQYF. The CDR3 nucleotides are TGTGCCACCAGGCGGGCCTCGCCAGATACGCAGTATTTT.

This clonotype was recorded at least ten times. The J gene is TRBJ1-1, the V gene TRBV20-1, with unresolved D. The CDR3 is made up of 12 amino acids. CDR1 is DFQATT and CDR2 is SNEGSKA in the germline V gene (reference sequence). The V and J ends lost 6 bases and 3 bases respectively, with 11 bases between them. The CDR3 DNA reads as TGCAGTGCGGAAGGTTGGGACACTGAAGCTTTCTTT. Encoded protein: CSAEGWDTEAFF.

This clonotype was recorded a few times. This chain links TRBV10-2 with TRBJ1-1; D gene uncertain. The CDR3 sequence is 11 residues long. V dropped 7 bases and J dropped 8 bases, with 11 bases sitting between them. CDR1 and CDR2 (germline): WSHSY, SAAADI. The CDR3 loop is CASTIGGEAFF. For the CDR3, the DNA is TGCGCCAGCACCATCGGAGGAGAAGCTTTCTTT.

The sample holds a few counts of this clonotype. The chain couples TRBV4-1 to TRBJ2-1; TRBD2 might be the D (5 bases). Trimming took off 0 bases at V and 7 bases at J, with 10 bases between the two ends. This CDR3 has 14 amino acids. Germline CDR1 MGHRA, CDR2 YSYEKL. CDR3 protein: CASSQDQGGNEQFF. The CDR3 DNA is TGCGCCAGCAGCCAAGATCAAGGAGGAAATGAGCAGTTCTTC.

This clonotype was observed many times. The chain uses TRBV5-6 and TRBJ2-7, with no clear D. V shed 4 bases and J shed 5 bases, with 13 bases lying between them. Germline loops: CDR1 SGHDT, CDR2 YYEEEE. This CDR3 spans 13 amino acids. The CDR3 sequence: CASSPGRSDEQYF. The CDR3 coding sequence is TGTGCCAGCAGCCCCGGACGAAGCGACGAGCAGTACTTC.

The chain carries TRBV20-1 and TRBJ1-5, with 7 bases that match TRBD1. CDR3 length: 14 amino acids. Germline V gene lookup returns CDR1 DFQATT and CDR2 SNEGSKA (reference sequence). The V gene end was trimmed by 5 bases and the J gene end by 3 bases; junction bases not matched to a gene: 7. The CDR3 protein is CSASTGDHNQPQHF. The CDR3 bases are TGCAGTGCTTCCACAGGGGACCACAATCAGCCCCAGCATTTT.

This clonotype was observed at least ten times. J is TRBJ2-7 and V is TRBV5-8; D unclear. Germline V gene sequence: CDR1 SGHTS, CDR2 YDEGEE. The CDR3 loop spans 15 amino acids. The germline V and J ends were trimmed by 2 bases and 1 base, with 13 bases remaining between them. CDR3 residues: CASSLEARPSYEQYF. CDR3 coding DNA: TGTGCCAGCAGCTTAGAGGCCAGGCCGTCCTACGAGCAGTACTTC.

V usage is TRBV12-3 or TRBV12-4 and J usage is TRBJ1-2; D gene uncertain. The V and J ends lost 6 bases and 1 base respectively, with 6 bases between them. The CDR3 sequence is 12 residues long. The CDR3 nucleotides read TGTGCCAGCAGCTCTTATAACTATGGCTACACCTTC. Translated: CASSSYNYGYTF.

This clonotype was seen at least ten times. The chain couples TRBV11-2 to TRBJ2-7; 7 positions agree with TRBD1. CDR1 is SGHAT, CDR2 FQNNGV, per germline. The junction had 6 bases not matched to a gene; V was cut back by 5 bases and J by 5 bases. The CDR3 spans 13 residues. CDR3 region: CASSQQGSDEQYF. The CDR3 nucleotides are TGTGCCAGCAGCCAACAGGGGTCGGACGAGCAGTACTTC.

The genes are TRBV5-6 and TRBJ2-5; TRBD1 aligns across 7 bases. CDR3 size: 16 residues. Germline V CDR1 and CDR2: SGHDT, YYEEEE. J lost 2 bases, V lost 4 bases, and 11 bases had no gene match. The CDR3 loop is CASSRRQGQIQETQYF. The CDR3 DNA reads TGTGCCAGCAGCCGTCGACAGGGCCAAATTCAAGAGACCCAGTACTTC. Full variable domain (missing parts from reference TRBV5-6 and TRBJ2-5): DAGVTQSPTHLIKTRGQQVTLRCSPKSGHDTVSWYQQALGQGPQFIFQYYEEEERQRGNFPDRFSGHQFPNYSSELNVNALLLGDSALYLCASSRRQGQIQETQYFGPGTRLLVL.

Many counts were recorded for this clonotype. The chain has TRBV19 and TRBJ1-1, with TRBD1 matching 8 bases. Germline CDR1 reads LNHDA; CDR2 reads SQIVND (reference sequence). The CDR3 totals 13 residues. J gave up 3 bases and V 4 bases, and 1 base lay outside the gene matches. DNA for the CDR3: TGTGCCAGTAGTACGGACAGGGACACTGAAGCTTTCTTT. This sequence encodes CASSTDRDTEAFF. Full variable domain (missing parts from reference TRBV19 and TRBJ1-1): DGGITQSPKYLFRKEGQNVTLSCEQNLNHDAMYWYRQDPGQGLRLIYYSQIVNDFQKGDIAEGYSVSREKKESFPLTVTSAQKNPTAFYLCASSTDRDTEAFFGQGTRLTVV.

This clonotype was observed many times. This chain joins TRBV7-9 and TRBJ2-5; D ambiguous. Per germline, CDR1 SEHNR and CDR2 FQNEAQ (reference sequence). The V and J ends lost 2 bases and 5 bases respectively, with 6 bases between them. This CDR3 region has 12 residues. The CDR3 DNA sequence: TGTGCCAGCAGCTTACACCGGGAGACCCAGTACTTC. This sequence encodes CASSLHRETQYF.

This clonotype has more than one count but fewer than ten. The chain recombines TRBV7-9 with TRBJ2-3, with D hard to call. Trimming removed 0 bases from V and 0 bases from J, with 4 bases in between. Germline V gene lookup returns CDR1 SEHNR and CDR2 FQNEAQ (reference sequence). The length of the CDR3 is 14 residues. CDR3 DNA: TGTGCCAGCAGCTTAGCGAAGAGCACAGATACGCAGTATTTT. Translation: CASSLAKSTDTQYF.

This clonotype occurred many times. The genes are TRBV6-1 and TRBJ2-1; D gene ambiguous. The CDR3 has 16 residues. With 2 bases removed from V and 0 bases from J, the gap between germline ends came to 11 bases. The germline gives CDR1 MNHNS, CDR2 SASEGT. This CDR3 is CASSEWALSSYNEQFF. CDR3 bases: TGTGCCAGCAGTGAATGGGCCCTAAGCTCCTACAATGAGCAGTTCTTC.